This T cell receptor (delta chain) was profiled in a study of Vδ1+ human thymocytes. After alphabeta T cell depletion, CD3+ Vdelta1+ Vdelta2- thymocytes were sorted. V was pared by 2 bases and J by 6 bases, with 10 bases of the junction left unmatched. Per the germline V gene, CDR1 is TSWWSYY and CDR2 is QGS. The CDR3 extends over 17 amino acids. This clone was found a few times. The antigen remains unidentified. Extracted RNA was reverse transcribed into cDNA. CDR3 amplicons came from multiplex PCR with pooled V-gene forward and constant-region reverse primers. TCRdb re-identified clones in the multiplex PCR reads via CATT. Here the sample spans around 56,000 delta-chain clones, approximately 16% being singletons. Study conclusions and caveats: Thymic TRG and TRD repertoires appeared highly polyclonal.

The chain couples TRDV1 to TRDJ1; 12 bases match TRDD3. The TCR was taken from a girl in the first two years of life who had congenital heart surgery. Sequencing used Vdelta1+ gamma-delta thymocytes from the thymus. Stated subset: FACS-sorted CD3+ TCRalphabeta- TCRVdelta1+ TCRVdelta2- thymocytes. The chain's CDR3 is CALGEAGGYEEKNKLIF. The CDR3 nucleotides read TGTGCTCTTGGGGAAGCTGGGGGATACGAAGAAAAGAATAAACTCATCTTT.